The next 23 T cell receptor beta chains were all read from a single sample in a study of blood T cells in healthy people across ages. A second PCR of roughly 7 to 11 cycles used a sample-barcoded 5' primer and a J-beta primer mix. TCRdb re-called the 5' RACE reads through MiXCR, storing one row per CDR3 protein. Here the sample spans about a million distinct CDR3 sequences, roughly 50% being singletons. The specimen sequenced was blood. The receptors come from a man aged 30 to 39 in good health.

This chain joins TRBV28 and TRBJ2-1; a possible D gene is TRBD2 (6 bases). Trimming pared 5 bases from V and 6 bases from J, leaving 14 bases between. The CDR3 extends over 14 amino acids. Per germline, CDR1 MDHEN and CDR2 SYDVKM. CDR3 residues: CASSPGGSGNEQFF. CDR3 DNA sequence: TGTGCCAGCAGTCCCGGGGGTAGCGGCAATGAGCAGTTCTTC.

The V and J genes are TRBV4-2 and TRBJ2-1; 10 bases line up with TRBD2. The CDR3 totals 17 residues. V gave up 3 bases and J gave up 4 bases; unmatched junction bases: 9. The germline V gene encodes CDR1 LGHNA and CDR2 YNFKEQ. The DNA for the CDR3 is TGTGCCAGCAGCCAGAGCGGGGGGGCTCGGACATACAATGAGCAGTTCTTC. Protein product: CASSQSGGARTYNEQFF.

The chain employs TRBV5-6 and TRBJ2-7; TRBD1 or TRBD2 may be the D gene (5 bases each). The CDR3 extends over 15 amino acids. The V end was cut by 2 bases, the J end by 0 bases, with 12 bases between. CDR1 is SGHDT and CDR2 is YYEEEE in the germline V gene. The CDR3 DNA reads TGTGCCAGCAGCTTCGGGACGTATAGCTCCTACGAGCAGTACTTC. Translated, it gives CASSFGTYSSYEQYF.

The rearrangement joins TRBV3-1 to TRBJ1-2, with D perhaps TRBD1 (5 bases). Trimming pared 4 bases from V and 6 bases from J, leaving 12 bases between. CDR1 is LGHDT, CDR2 YNNKEL, per germline (reference sequence). The length of the CDR3 is 13 residues. CDR3 sequence: CASSRGSSDGYTF. CDR3 in DNA: TGTGCCAGCAGCCGGGGCAGTAGCGATGGCTACACCTTC.

V usage is TRBV11-1 and J usage is TRBJ2-1; D gene uncertain. Near its end, the DNA agrees better with TRBJ2-7, so the J call may be wrong. This CDR3 has 15 residues. The germline gives CDR1 SGHAT, CDR2 FQDESV (reference sequence). CDR3 nucleotides: TGTGCCAGCAGCCAGATCCTGAGCTCCTACAATGAGCAGTACTTC. Translated: CASSQILSSYNEQYF.

This clonotype was detected once. The chain combines TRBV7-9 with TRBJ2-1; 9 bases agree with TRBD2. The junction had 12 bases not matched to a gene; V was cut back by 5 bases and J by 10 bases. The germline V gene has CDR1 SEHNR and CDR2 FQNEAQ (reference sequence). CDR3 size: 15 residues. The CDR3: CASSIPGLALWEQFF. As DNA, the CDR3 is TGTGCCAGCAGCATTCCGGGACTAGCACTTTGGGAGCAGTTCTTC. Filled out from reference TRBV7-9 and TRBJ2-1, the complete variable domain reads DTGVSQNPRHKITKRGQNVTFRCDPISEHNRLYWYRQTLGQGPEFLTYFQNEAQLEKSRLLSDRFSAERPKGSFSTLEIQRTEQGDSAMYLCASSIPGLALWEQFFGPGTRLTVL.

This chain links TRBV20-1 with TRBJ2-1; tentative D call: TRBD2 (5 bases). The CDR3 totals 15 residues. Trimming removed 3 bases from V and 3 bases from J, with 15 bases in between. CDR1 DFQATT and CDR2 SNEGSKA come from the germline V gene (reference sequence). The CDR3, as DNA: TGCAGTGCTAGCCTCCCTCTAGCCGGCTACAATGAGCAGTTCTTC. Protein: CSASLPLAGYNEQFF.

This rearrangement joins TRBV6-1 to TRBJ1-2; D gene uncertain. V lost 6 bases, J lost 5 bases, and 7 bases lay in between. Germline V gene sequence: CDR1 MNHNS, CDR2 SASEGT. The CDR3 extends over 11 amino acids. CDR3 in amino acids: CASREQYGYTF. For the CDR3, the DNA is TGTGCCAGCAGAGAGCAATATGGCTACACCTTC.

The J gene is TRBJ2-3, the V gene TRBV27, with D unclear. Per the germline V gene, CDR1 is MNHEY and CDR2 is SMNVEV (reference sequence). CDR3 length: 14 residues. With 5 bases removed from V and 4 bases from J, the gap between germline ends came to 13 bases. The CDR3 region is CASSPKFPADTQYF. The CDR3 DNA follows: TGTGCCAGCAGTCCGAAATTCCCCGCAGATACGCAGTATTTT.

This clonotype was detected a few times. This chain uses TRBV5-6 with TRBJ2-3; D gene unclear. Germline CDR1 and CDR2: SGHDT and YYEEEE. With 2 bases removed from V and 4 bases from J, the gap between germline ends came to 8 bases. There are 13 residues in the CDR3. The chain's CDR3 is CASSLPSSDTQYF. Written as DNA, the CDR3 is TGTGCCAGCAGCTTACCATCCTCAGATACGCAGTATTTT.

The V call is TRBV5-5, the J call TRBJ1-1, with TRBD1 identical over 7 bases. The CDR3 extends over 12 amino acids. Looked up from germline, CDR1 is SGHKS and CDR2 is YYEKEE (reference sequence). Germline trimming cut 4 bases from V and 6 bases from J; bases unmatched to any gene: 3. The CDR3 bases are TGTGCCAGCAGCGGGGACAGCGCTGAAGCTTTCTTT. This codes for CASSGDSAEAFF.

The chain joins TRBV7-2 to TRBJ2-3; the D gene is possibly TRBD2 (6 bases). CDR1 and CDR2 (germline): SGHTA, FQGNSA. V was shortened by 5 bases and J by 1 base, with 13 bases between the two germline ends. The length of the CDR3 is 15 residues. CDR3: CTSSPATGGTDTQYF. The DNA of the CDR3 is TGTACCAGCAGCCCCGCGACGGGGGGCACAGATACGCAGTATTTT. Variable domain in full (rest from reference TRBV7-2 and TRBJ2-3): GAGVSQSPSNKVTEKGKDVELRCDPISGHTALYWYRQSLGQGLEFLIYFQGNSAPDKSGLPSDRFSAERTGGSVSTLTIQRTQQEDSAVYLCTSSPATGGTDTQYFGPGTRLTVL.

The V and J genes are TRBV6-5 and TRBJ2-5, with 8 bases matching TRBD2. The germline gives CDR1 MNHEY, CDR2 SVGAGI. The CDR3 has 16 residues. V shed 1 base, J shed 3 bases, and the junction held 7 bases outside the gene matches. For the CDR3, the DNA is TGTGCCAGCAGTTACTTAGGCGGGGGGCTAAAAGAGACCCAGTACTTC. Translation: CASSYLGGGLKETQYF.

The chain couples TRBV25-1 to TRBJ1-5; the D is unclear. The V gene's germline CDR1 is MGHDK and CDR2 SYGVNS. V dropped 2 bases and J dropped 2 bases, with 13 bases sitting between them. The CDR3 is made up of 16 amino acids. The DNA of the CDR3 is TGTGCCAGCAGTGAACGGGCGTTCGTCTGCAATCAGCCCCAGCATTTT. Translated: CASSERAFVCNQPQHF. The variable domain in full, completed from reference TRBV25-1 and TRBJ1-5, reads EADIYQTPRYLVIGTGKKITLECSQTMGHDKMYWYQQDPGMELHLIHYSYGVNSTEKGDLSSESTVSRIRTEHFPLTLESARPSHTSQYLCASSERAFVCNQPQHFGDGTRLSIL.

This clonotype has a handful of counts. The chain joins TRBV7-2 to TRBJ2-3; TRBD1 aligns across 7 bases. Germline assignment: CDR1 SGHTA and CDR2 FQGNSA. Trimming at V came to 6 bases and at J to 3 bases, leaving 15 bases not matched to a gene. This CDR3 has 17 amino acids. CDR3 in amino acids: CASRPEGQKGRTDTQYF. CDR3 in DNA: TGTGCCAGCAGACCTGAGGGACAGAAGGGTCGGACAGATACGCAGTATTTT. Complete variable domain (other parts from reference TRBV7-2 and TRBJ2-3): GAGVSQSPSNKVTEKGKDVELRCDPISGHTALYWYRQSLGQGLEFLIYFQGNSAPDKSGLPSDRFSAERTGGSVSTLTIQRTQQEDSAVYLCASRPEGQKGRTDTQYFGPGTRLTVL.

V is TRBV2 and J is TRBJ2-5; tentatively, D is TRBD1 or TRBD2 (6 bases each). From germline, CDR1 is SNHLY and CDR2 FYNNEI. The CDR3 has 13 amino acids. V lost 9 bases and J lost 11, with 22 bases in between. In DNA form, the CDR3 reads TGTGCCAGTGGGGGGCCTGTTCGCAATGAGCAGTACTTC. As protein: CASGGPVRNEQYF.

This clonotype was picked up a small number of times. This sequence joins TRBV7-6 and TRBJ2-1; the match to TRBD2 covers 8 bases. Looked up from germline, CDR1 is SGHVS and CDR2 is FNYEAQ. After removal of 4 bases from V and 6 bases from J, the junction contained 8 bases not matched to a gene. This CDR3 contains 15 residues. CDR3 in amino acids: CASSYSGDELNEQFF. The CDR3, as DNA: TGTGCCAGCAGCTATAGCGGGGACGAACTCAATGAGCAGTTCTTC.

This clonotype was picked up a small number of times. This chain links TRBV4-3 with TRBJ2-2; D uncertain. The V end lost 3 bases, the J end lost 9 bases, and 17 bases lay between the germline ends. The CDR3 is made up of 15 amino acids. Germline V CDR1 and CDR2: LGHNA, YSLEER. The CDR3 sequence is CASSQASMLGRELFF. In DNA, the CDR3 is TGCGCCAGCAGCCAGGCATCTATGTTAGGGCGGGAGCTGTTTTTT.

The chain links TRBV27 to TRBJ2-1; D is undetermined. Germline V CDR1 and CDR2: MNHEY, SMNVEV (reference sequence). The CDR3 has 14 residues. V lost 2 bases and J 3 bases, leaving 8 bases between the germline ends. For the CDR3, the DNA is TGTGCCAGCAGTTTAGCTGAAAACTACAATGAGCAGTTCTTC. Its protein is CASSLAENYNEQFF.

This clonotype was seen a few times. V usage is TRBV2 and J usage is TRBJ2-6; D is unclear. Trimming shortened V by 0 bases and J by 0 bases, and 12 bases separated the two germline ends. Germline loops: CDR1 SNHLY, CDR2 FYNNEI. The CDR3 sequence is 18 residues long. The CDR3 nucleotides are TGTGCCAGCAGTGAAGCTTTGGCCCGGTACTCTGGGGCCAACGTCCTGACTTTC. Protein sequence: CASSEALARYSGANVLTF.

This clonotype was recorded a few times. The J gene is TRBJ2-7, the V gene TRBV7-2; D possibly corresponds to TRBD1 (5 bases). The CDR3 extends over 14 amino acids. Germline lookup yields CDR1 SGHTA and CDR2 FQGNSA. V was clipped by 1 base and J by 6 bases, with 13 bases between them. CDR3 in DNA: TGTGCCAGCAGCTTAGAGGTTTACAGGAGCGAGCAGTACTTC. Amino acid sequence: CASSLEVYRSEQYF.

V and J are TRBV7-9 and TRBJ2-1; 8 nucleotides line up with TRBD2. CDR3 length: 13 amino acids. Germline CDR1 SEHNR, CDR2 FQNEAQ (reference sequence). With 5 bases clipped from V and 7 bases from J, the junction kept 4 bases outside the gene matches. Written as DNA, the CDR3 is TGTGCCAGCAGCCCGGGACTAGAAAATGAGCAGTTCTTC. The encoded protein is CASSPGLENEQFF.

Here the CDR3 reads CASSQDPRLQETQYF. The CDR3 bases are TGTGCCAGCAGCCAAGATCCGAGACTTCAAGAGACCCAGTACTTC. The V and J genes are TRBV4-2 and TRBJ2-4; no reliable D call. The closer fit of TRBJ2-5 to the DNA end suggests the J call may be wrong. This CDR3 region has 15 residues. CDR1 is LGHNA, CDR2 YNFKEQ, per germline.